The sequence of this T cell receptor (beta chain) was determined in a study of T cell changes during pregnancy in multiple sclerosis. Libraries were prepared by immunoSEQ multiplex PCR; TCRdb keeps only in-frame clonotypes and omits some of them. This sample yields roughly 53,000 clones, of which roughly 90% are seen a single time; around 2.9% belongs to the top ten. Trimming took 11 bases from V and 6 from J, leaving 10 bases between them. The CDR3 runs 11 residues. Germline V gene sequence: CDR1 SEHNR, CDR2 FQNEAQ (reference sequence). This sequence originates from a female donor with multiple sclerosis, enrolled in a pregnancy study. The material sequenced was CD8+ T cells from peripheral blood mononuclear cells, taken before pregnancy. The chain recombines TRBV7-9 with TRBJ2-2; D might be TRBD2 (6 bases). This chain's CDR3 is CAGGLSGELFF. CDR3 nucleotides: TGTGCCGGGGGGTTGTCCGGGGAGCTGTTTTTT.